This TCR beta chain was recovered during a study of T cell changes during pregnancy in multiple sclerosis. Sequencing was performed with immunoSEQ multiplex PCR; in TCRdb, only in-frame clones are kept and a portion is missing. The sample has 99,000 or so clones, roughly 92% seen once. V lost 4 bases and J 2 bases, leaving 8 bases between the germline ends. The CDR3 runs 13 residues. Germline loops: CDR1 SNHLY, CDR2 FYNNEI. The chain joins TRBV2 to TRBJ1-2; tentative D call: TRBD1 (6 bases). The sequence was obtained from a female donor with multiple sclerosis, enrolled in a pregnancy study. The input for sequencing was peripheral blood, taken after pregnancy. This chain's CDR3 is CASSVQGNYGYTF. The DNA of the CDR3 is TGTGCCAGCAGTGTCCAGGGGAACTATGGCTACACCTTC.